This TCR beta chain is drawn from a study of response to subunit inactivated influenza vaccine. TCRdb re-derived calls from the RT-PCR reads in MiXCR, one entry per CDR3 protein. Of over 750,000 distinct CDR3 sequences in the sample, around 20% were seen once. The CDR3 covers 14 residues. The trim removed 1 base at V and 7 bases at J, leaving 3 bases unmatched. This TCR came from a man aged 50 to 59 who received an inactivated influenza vaccine. V and J are TRBV12-3 or TRBV12-4 and TRBJ2-5, with 10 bases fitting TRBD2. The starting material was PBMCs from blood, obtained about 5 days after vaccination. In DNA form, the CDR3 reads TGTGCCAGCAGTTTAGTAAGCGGGAGGGGGACCCAGTACTTC. Protein product: CASSLVSGRGTQYF.